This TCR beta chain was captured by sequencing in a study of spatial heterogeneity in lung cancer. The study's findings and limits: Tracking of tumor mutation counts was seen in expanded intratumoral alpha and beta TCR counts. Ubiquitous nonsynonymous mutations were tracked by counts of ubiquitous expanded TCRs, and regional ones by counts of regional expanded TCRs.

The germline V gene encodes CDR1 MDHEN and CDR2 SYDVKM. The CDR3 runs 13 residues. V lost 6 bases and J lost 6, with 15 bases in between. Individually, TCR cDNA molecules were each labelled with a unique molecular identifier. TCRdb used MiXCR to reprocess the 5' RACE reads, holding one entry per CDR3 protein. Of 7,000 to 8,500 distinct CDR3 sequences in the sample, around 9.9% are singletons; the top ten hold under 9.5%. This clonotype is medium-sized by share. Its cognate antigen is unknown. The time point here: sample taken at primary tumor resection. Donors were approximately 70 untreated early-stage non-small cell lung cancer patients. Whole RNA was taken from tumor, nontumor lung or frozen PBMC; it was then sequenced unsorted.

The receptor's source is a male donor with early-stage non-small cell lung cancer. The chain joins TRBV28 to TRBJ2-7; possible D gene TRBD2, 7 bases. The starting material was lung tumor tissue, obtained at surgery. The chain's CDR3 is CASRPNGGREQYF. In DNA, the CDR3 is TGTGCCAGCAGGCCTAACGGGGGGCGCGAGCAGTACTTC.